These T cell receptor beta chains were read from a single sample in a study of blood T cell repertoires in COVID-19. TCRdb keeps only in-frame clones here, not all; method: immunoSEQ multiplex PCR. The table lists over 55,000 clones, more than 90% of them singletons, with around 2% in the top ten. The source material was peripheral blood. The receptors stem from a man in his 60s with acute or convalescent COVID-19. Both conserved end residues are part of each CDR3. A D gene is named only where the DNA matches it firmly. Rows give clone size only sometimes, using once, few, many, or a class for an expanded clone.

j_gene: TRBJ2-5
abundance: -
v_gene: TRBV27
d_gene: -
CDR3aa: CATYRADSQETQYF
CDR3nt: TGTGCCACCTACCGCGCGGACAGCCAAGAGACCCAGTACTTC

j_gene: TRBJ2-3
abundance: -
v_gene: TRBV15
d_gene: TRBD2
CDR3aa: CATSWTSDSSDTQYF
CDR3nt: TGTGCCACCAGTTGGACTAGCGATAGCTCAGATACGCAGTATTTT

j_gene: TRBJ2-7
abundance: -
v_gene: TRBV6-2/TRBV6-3
d_gene: TRBD2
CDR3aa: CASSSLMGGLAGEQYF
CDR3nt: TGTGCCAGCAGTTCCCTCATGGGGGGACTAGCGGGGGAGCAGTACTTC

j_gene: TRBJ1-2
abundance: -
v_gene: TRBV6-5
d_gene: -
CDR3aa: CASIPTALHGYTF
CDR3nt: TGTGCCAGCATTCCGACAGCGCTCCATGGCTACACCTTC

j_gene: TRBJ2-3
abundance: -
v_gene: TRBV2
d_gene: -
CDR3aa: CASSVREPSTDTQYF
CDR3nt: TGTGCCAGCAGTGTTAGAGAACCTAGCACAGATACGCAGTATTTT

j_gene: TRBJ2-2
abundance: -
v_gene: TRBV5-4
d_gene: TRBD1
CDR3aa: CASSGTVNTGELFF
CDR3nt: TGTGCCAGCAGCGGGACAGTAAACACCGGGGAGCTGTTTTTT

j_gene: TRBJ2-7
abundance: -
v_gene: TRBV11-2
d_gene: TRBD2
CDR3aa: CASSPAGGGRYEQYF
CDR3nt: TGTGCCAGCAGCCCGGCGGGGGGGGGCCGCTACGAGCAGTACTTC

j_gene: TRBJ1-1
abundance: -
v_gene: TRBV11-3
d_gene: -
CDR3aa: CASSRDRAEEAFF
CDR3nt: TGTGCCAGCAGCAGAGACAGAGCCGAGGAAGCTTTCTTT

j_gene: TRBJ2-3
abundance: -
v_gene: TRBV7-2
d_gene: TRBD2
CDR3aa: CASSAASGRGTDTQYF
CDR3nt: TGTGCCAGCAGCGCAGCTAGCGGGAGGGGCACAGATACGCAGTATTTT

j_gene: TRBJ2-3
abundance: -
v_gene: TRBV24-1
d_gene: TRBD2
CDR3aa: CATRGSAGDGTDTQYF
CDR3nt: TGTGCCACCAGGGGGTCAGCGGGAGATGGCACAGATACGCAGTATTTT

j_gene: TRBJ1-3
abundance: -
v_gene: TRBV7-9
d_gene: -
CDR3aa: CASSLRRENTIYF
CDR3nt: TGTGCCAGCAGCTTGCGTAGGGAGAACACCATATATTTT

j_gene: TRBJ2-3
abundance: once
v_gene: TRBV28
d_gene: -
CDR3aa: CASNLPRSGFGGTLLTDTQYF
CDR3nt: TGTGCCAGCAACCTGCCACGGTCAGGATTCGGCGGGACCCTACTCACAGATACGCAGTATTTT

j_gene: TRBJ2-5
abundance: -
v_gene: TRBV29-1
d_gene: -
CDR3aa: CSVEDRVRQETQYF
CDR3nt: TGCAGCGTTGAAGATCGGGTCCGTCAAGAGACCCAGTACTTC

j_gene: TRBJ2-2
abundance: -
v_gene: TRBV5-1
d_gene: -
CDR3aa: CASGRDSDTGELFF
CDR3nt: TGCGCCAGCGGCCGGGACTCCGACACCGGGGAGCTGTTTTTT

j_gene: TRBJ2-1
abundance: -
v_gene: TRBV24-1
d_gene: TRBD2
CDR3aa: CATSDTRLAGGYNEQFF
CDR3nt: TGTGCCACCAGTGATACGAGACTAGCGGGAGGGTACAATGAGCAGTTCTTC

j_gene: TRBJ1-5
abundance: -
v_gene: TRBV4-3
d_gene: -
CDR3aa: CASSQGLGGNQPQHF
CDR3nt: TGCGCCAGCAGCCAAGGCTTAGGGGGCAATCAGCCCCAGCATTTT

j_gene: TRBJ1-2
abundance: -
v_gene: TRBV24-1
d_gene: TRBD1
CDR3aa: CATSDMDRVYGYTF
CDR3nt: TGTGCCACCAGTGACATGGACAGGGTCTATGGCTACACCTTC

j_gene: TRBJ1-5
abundance: -
v_gene: TRBV9
d_gene: -
CDR3aa: CASSVTGQGNQPQHF
CDR3nt: TGTGCCAGCAGCGTAACAGGGCAAGGCAATCAGCCCCAGCATTTT

j_gene: TRBJ1-2
abundance: -
v_gene: TRBV3-1/TRBV3-2
d_gene: -
CDR3aa: CASSQVKGAGYGYTF
CDR3nt: TGTGCCAGCAGCCAAGTTAAGGGAGCTGGCTATGGCTACACCTTC

j_gene: TRBJ1-2
abundance: -
v_gene: TRBV10-2
d_gene: -
CDR3aa: CASSLVTSAGGYTF
CDR3nt: TGCGCCAGCAGCCTCGTGACATCTGCAGGTGGCTACACCTTC

j_gene: TRBJ1-2
abundance: -
v_gene: TRBV5-1
d_gene: TRBD1
CDR3aa: CASSLDRQGYTF
CDR3nt: TGCGCCAGCAGCCTGGACAGGCAGGGCTACACCTTC

j_gene: TRBJ1-3
abundance: few
v_gene: TRBV7-9
d_gene: TRBD1
CDR3aa: CASSFGQGAGNTIYF
CDR3nt: TGTGCCAGCAGCTTCGGACAGGGGGCTGGAAACACCATATATTTT

j_gene: TRBJ2-1
abundance: few
v_gene: TRBV28
d_gene: TRBD2
CDR3aa: CASKGLVNEQFF
CDR3nt: TGTGCCAGCAAAGGACTAGTCAATGAGCAGTTCTTC

j_gene: TRBJ1-2
abundance: few
v_gene: TRBV28
d_gene: TRBD1
CDR3aa: CASSPADRESRGYTF
CDR3nt: TGTGCCAGCAGTCCCGCGGACAGGGAGAGCAGGGGCTACACCTTC

j_gene: TRBJ2-1
abundance: -
v_gene: TRBV7-2
d_gene: TRBD2
CDR3aa: CASSLVGLANNEQFF
CDR3nt: TGTGCCAGCAGCTTAGTAGGACTAGCGAACAATGAGCAGTTCTTC